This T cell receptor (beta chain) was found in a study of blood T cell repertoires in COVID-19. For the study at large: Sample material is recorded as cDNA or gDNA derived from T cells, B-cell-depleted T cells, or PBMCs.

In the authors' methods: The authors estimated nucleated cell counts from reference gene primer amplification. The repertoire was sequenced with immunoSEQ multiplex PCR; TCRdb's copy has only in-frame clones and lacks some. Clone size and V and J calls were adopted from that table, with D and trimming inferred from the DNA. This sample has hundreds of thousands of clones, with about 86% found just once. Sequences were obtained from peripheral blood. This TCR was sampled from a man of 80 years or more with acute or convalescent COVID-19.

For the CDR3, the DNA is TGTGCCAGTAGCGACAGGTTTAATGAAAAACTGTTTTTT. This translates into CASSDRFNEKLFF. The chain couples TRBV19 to TRBJ1-4; D might be TRBD1 (6 bases). From germline, CDR1 is LNHDA and CDR2 SQIVND (reference sequence). The CDR3 has 13 amino acids. The germline V and J ends were trimmed by 6 bases and 4 bases, with 9 bases remaining between them.